This T cell receptor (beta chain) was captured in a study of blood T cell repertoires in COVID-19. A remark on this clone: One end of the junction varies from germline; a read error may be responsible.

This CDR3 is built from 16 residues. Germline CDR1 SGHAT, CDR2 FQNNGV. The method was immunoSEQ multiplex PCR; TCRdb's version includes in-frame clones alone and lacks a portion of them. In the table there are about 170,000 clones, about 83% of which are singletons. The chain employs TRBV11-2 and TRBJ1-2; D call uncertain. This TCR was recovered from a man in his late teens or twenties with active or convalescent COVID-19. Sequencing used peripheral blood. CDR3 amino acids: CASSLDSPGILYGYTF. CDR3 nucleotides: TGTGCCAGCAGCCTAGACTCGCCAGGCATATTGTATGGCTACACCTTC.